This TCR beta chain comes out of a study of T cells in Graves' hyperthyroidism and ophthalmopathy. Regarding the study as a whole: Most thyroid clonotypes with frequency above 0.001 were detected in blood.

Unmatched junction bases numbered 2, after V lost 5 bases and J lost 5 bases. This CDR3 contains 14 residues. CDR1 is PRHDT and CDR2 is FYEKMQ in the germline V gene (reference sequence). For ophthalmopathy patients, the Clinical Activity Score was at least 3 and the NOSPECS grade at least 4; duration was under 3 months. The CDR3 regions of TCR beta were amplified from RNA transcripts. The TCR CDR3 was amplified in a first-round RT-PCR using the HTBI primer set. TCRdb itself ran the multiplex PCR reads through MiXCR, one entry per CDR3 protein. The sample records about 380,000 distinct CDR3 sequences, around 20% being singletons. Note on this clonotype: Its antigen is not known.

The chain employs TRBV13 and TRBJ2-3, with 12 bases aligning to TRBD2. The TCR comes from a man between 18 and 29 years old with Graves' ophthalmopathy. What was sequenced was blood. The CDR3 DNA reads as TGTGCCAGCAGCGAGGGACTAGCGGGAGATACGCAGTATTTT. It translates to CASSEGLAGDTQYF.